The rows below give T cell receptor beta chains drawn from one sample of a study of shared clonotypes between healthy human individuals. Assay used: immunoSEQ multiplex PCR; TCRdb lists only in-frame clones, some missing. The sample yields millions of clones, approximately 92% seen once. The sample comprised naive CD4+ T cells sorted from blood. All receptors derive from a man between 18 and 29 years old in good health. Each CDR3 is given with its conserved first and last residue. D genes are given only for firm matches. Some rows have no size entry. The others give once, few or many, or a class for an expanded clone.

D gene | J gene | clone size | V gene | CDR3 protein | CDR3 DNA
TRBD1 | TRBJ1-1 | NA | TRBV30 | CAWTQGQNTEAFF | TGTGCCTGGACACAGGGGCAGAACACTGAAGCTTTCTTT
NA | TRBJ1-6 | NA | TRBV4-1 | CASSQEGWGTYNSPLHF | TGCGCCAGCAGCCAAGAAGGGTGGGGCACCTATAATTCACCCCTCCACTTT
NA | TRBJ2-6 | NA | TRBV5-6 | CASSPGGRGDSGANVLTF | TGTGCCAGCAGCCCTGGAGGCAGGGGGGACTCTGGGGCCAACGTCCTGACTTTC
NA | TRBJ1-2 | NA | TRBV30 | CAWSPSNGGYGYTF | TGTGCCTGGAGTCCCTCGAATGGGGGCTATGGCTACACCTTC
TRBD2 | TRBJ2-1 | NA | TRBV5-8 | CASSLGTSVYNEQFF | TGTGCCAGCAGCTTAGGGACTAGCGTTTACAATGAGCAGTTCTTC
NA | TRBJ2-3 | NA | TRBV30 | CAWDSSSTDTQYF | TGTGCCTGGGACTCTTCTAGCACAGATACGCAGTATTTT
NA | TRBJ2-4 | NA | TRBV6-5 | CASSPGIMAKNIQYF | TGTGCCAGCAGTCCGGGGATTATGGCCAAAAACATTCAGTACTTC
NA | TRBJ1-3 | NA | TRBV6-6 | CASSYENRASGNTIYF | TGTGCCAGCAGTTATGAGAACCGAGCCTCTGGAAACACCATATATTTT
NA | TRBJ2-6 | NA | TRBV11-2 | CASSSGANVLTF | TGTGCCAGCAGCTCAGGGGCCAACGTCCTGACTTTC
NA | TRBJ2-3 | NA | TRBV19 | CASSIDSLGDTQYF | TGTGCCAGTAGTATAGACAGTCTCGGAGATACGCAGTATTTT
NA | TRBJ2-7 | once | TRBV6-1 | CASSPGSTRRGEQYF | TGTGCCAGCAGTCCCGGTTCGACTAGAAGGGGCGAGCAGTACTTC
NA | TRBJ2-7 | NA | TRBV5-1 | CASSVERALYEQYF | TGCGCCAGCAGCGTTGAGCGGGCTCTCTACGAGCAGTACTTC
NA | TRBJ2-3 | NA | TRBV11-3 | CASSTRLVRWLADTQYF | TGTGCCAGCAGCACCCGGCTAGTGAGGTGGCTAGCAGATACGCAGTATTTT
TRBD1 | TRBJ1-2 | NA | TRBV4-1 | CASSRPTGTGATF | TGCGCCAGCAGCCGACCGACCGGGACAGGGGCCACCTTC
TRBD1 | TRBJ1-5 | NA | TRBV9 | CASSAGQGLRQPQHF | TGTGCCAGCAGCGCCGGACAGGGGTTAAGACAGCCCCAGCATTTT
NA | TRBJ1-6 | NA | TRBV6-4 | CASSDTGNSPLHF | TGTGCCAGCAGCGATACAGGGAATTCACCCCTCCACTTT
TRBD1 | TRBJ1-4 | NA | TRBV28 | CASTQLSGTAREKLFF | TGTGCCAGCACCCAACTTAGCGGGACAGCCAGGGAAAAACTGTTTTTT
NA | TRBJ2-2 | NA | TRBV7-2 | CASSFLQGGTGELFF | TGTGCCAGCAGCTTTTTGCAGGGTGGCACCGGGGAGCTGTTTTTT
NA | TRBJ1-5 | NA | TRBV7-2 | CASSIQGGGNQPQHF | TGTGCCAGCAGCATTCAGGGTGGCGGCAATCAGCCCCAGCATTTT
NA | TRBJ1-2 | once | TRBV10-3 | CAISVGRVGSYGYTF | TGTGCCATCAGTGTTGGCAGGGTCGGGTCTTATGGCTACACCTTC
TRBD1 | TRBJ2-3 | NA | TRBV27 | CASSPRPDRGRGDTQYF | TGTGCCAGCAGTCCCCGACCCGACAGGGGGCGCGGAGATACGCAGTATTTT
TRBD2 | TRBJ2-1 | NA | TRBV13 | CASSLVAGGPNEQFF | TGTGCCAGCAGCTTAGTAGCGGGGGGCCCCAATGAGCAGTTCTTC
TRBD2 | TRBJ2-2 | NA | TRBV10-3 | CAISEHNSGTTPTGELFF | TGTGCCATCAGTGAACACAATTCCGGGACTACCCCCACCGGGGAGCTGTTTTTT
TRBD1 | TRBJ1-2 | NA | TRBV30 | CAWTPGTGNGYTF | TGTGCCTGGACTCCCGGGACAGGGAATGGCTACACCTTC
TRBD2 | TRBJ2-3 | NA | TRBV6-1 | CASSEAGTSGSRADTQYF | TGTGCCAGCAGTGAAGCGGGGACTAGCGGGAGTAGGGCAGATACGCAGTATTTT
NA | TRBJ2-3 | NA | TRBV12-2 | CASRSRLAAKRPDTQYF | TGTGCAAGTCGCTCCAGACTAGCGGCAAAGAGGCCAGATACGCAGTATTTT
NA | TRBJ1-2 | few | TRBV10-3 | CAISEPPRGTNYGYTF | TGTGCCATCAGCGAACCACCGAGGGGGACTAACTATGGCTACACCTTC
NA | TRBJ2-5 | NA | TRBV6-5 | CASTEPGRETQYF | TGTGCCAGCACTGAGCCGGGGAGAGAGACCCAGTACTTC
TRBD2 | TRBJ2-1 | NA | TRBV4-1 | CASSQDERGNYNEQFF | TGCGCCAGCAGCCAAGATGAGCGGGGGAACTACAATGAGCAGTTCTTC
TRBD2 | TRBJ2-2 | NA | TRBV6-5 | CASRQQRDGTGELFF | TGTGCCAGCAGGCAGCAGCGGGACGGGACCGGGGAGCTGTTTTTT
NA | TRBJ2-2 | NA | TRBV7-7 | CASSLGPRGNTGELFF | TGTGCTAGCAGCTTAGGACCAAGGGGGAACACCGGGGAGCTGTTTTTT
NA | TRBJ2-4 | NA | TRBV6-5 | CASSPIAKNIQYF | TGTGCCAGCAGCCCGATAGCCAAAAACATTCAGTACTTC
NA | TRBJ1-2 | NA | TRBV4-1 | CASSHGRELEYGYTF | TGCGCCAGCAGCCATGGAAGGGAGTTAGAGTATGGCTACACCTTC
NA | TRBJ1-2 | NA | TRBV2 | CASSGGDGNYGYTF | TGTGCCAGCAGTGGGGGGGACGGCAACTATGGCTACACCTTC
NA | TRBJ2-2 | NA | TRBV11-3 | CASSLSGTGTGELFF | TGTGCCAGCAGCTTATCCGGGACCGGCACCGGGGAGCTGTTTTTT
TRBD1 | TRBJ1-2 | NA | TRBV9 | CASSARQGAGNYGYTF | TGTGCCAGCAGCGCGAGACAGGGAGCGGGAAACTATGGCTACACCTTC
NA | TRBJ2-2 | NA | TRBV15 | CATSRDLGLGSDNTGELFF | TGTGCCACCAGCAGAGATTTAGGCTTGGGATCAGATAACACCGGGGAGCTGTTTTTT
TRBD2 | TRBJ2-3 | NA | TRBV28 | CASSTRGPLAGGTTDTQYF | TGTGCCAGCAGTACCCGCGGCCCCTTAGCGGGGGGGACCACAGATACGCAGTATTTT
TRBD1 | TRBJ2-7 | NA | TRBV9 | CASSVGGQGPHEQYF | TGTGCCAGCAGCGTAGGGGGACAGGGGCCCCACGAGCAGTACTTC
NA | TRBJ1-2 | NA | TRBV19 | CASSIDGGLTGGYTF | TGTGCCAGTAGTATAGACGGTGGCCTCACGGGTGGCTACACCTTC
NA | TRBJ2-7 | NA | TRBV6-1 | CASCSGTSSYEQYF | TGTGCCAGCTGTAGCGGAACGAGCTCCTACGAGCAGTACTTC
NA | TRBJ2-7 | NA | TRBV13 | CASSLEGDLYEQYF | TGTGCCAGCAGCTTGGAGGGGGACCTCTACGAGCAGTACTTC
NA | TRBJ1-5 | once | TRBV20-1 | CSARGNQPQHF | TGCAGTGCTAGGGGCAATCAGCCCCAGCATTTT